A selection of T cell receptor beta chains follows, all from one sample in a study of T cell responses to AZD1222 COVID-19 vaccine. Here immunoSEQ multiplex PCR was the method, and the copy in TCRdb shows in-frame clones only, minus some. The sample includes approximately 150,000 clones, 90% to 95% of them seen just once. The source was peripheral blood, collected after recovery from COVID-19. These receptors were collected from an adult who had recovered from COVID-19. The CDR3 runs from the conserved cysteine through the conserved F or W. Fields, in order: clone size, J gene, D gene, V gene, CDR3 DNA, CDR3 protein. A D gene is named only where the DNA matches it firmly. Where a row states a size, it is once, few, many or the class of an expanded clone; other rows omit it.

- | TRBJ1-4 | - | TRBV15 | TGTGCCACCAGCAGAGGAAGAATTGAAAAACTGTTTTTT | CATSRGRIEKLFF
- | TRBJ1-6 | - | TRBV7-9 | TGTGCCAGCAGCTCTGGGACGTTCCCACCCCTCCACTTT | CASSSGTFPPLHF
- | TRBJ2-7 | TRBD1 | TRBV6-5 | TGTGCCAGCAGTTTGGGGACAGTCGGCCCCTACGAGCAGTACTTC | CASSLGTVGPYEQYF
- | TRBJ2-7 | - | TRBV14 | TGTGCCAGCAGCCCGAGAACTCCTCCCAACGAGCAGTACTTC | CASSPRTPPNEQYF
- | TRBJ2-5 | TRBD2 | TRBV7-8 | TGTGCCAGCAGTTTTCCGGGACTAGAGGAAGAGACCCAGTACTTC | CASSFPGLEEETQYF
- | TRBJ2-1 | TRBD2 | TRBV29-1 | TGCAGCGTTGAAGGGACTAGCGGGAGCAGCGATGAGCAGTTCTTC | CSVEGTSGSSDEQFF
- | TRBJ2-5 | TRBD2 | TRBV10-2 | TGCGCCAGCCGGGGACTAGCGGTACAAGAGACCCAGTACTTC | CASRGLAVQETQYF
- | TRBJ1-3 | - | TRBV6-5 | TGTGCCAGCAGTTACGGGGTCGGTAGAAACACCATATATTTT | CASSYGVGRNTIYF
- | TRBJ1-4 | - | TRBV28 | TGTGCCAGCAGCCCCTCAGGGGCCCCTAATGAAAAACTGTTTTTT | CASSPSGAPNEKLFF
- | TRBJ1-6 | TRBD1 | TRBV10-3 | TGTGCCATCAGTGGGGACAGGGGAGTGGATAATTCACCCCTCCACTTT | CAISGDRGVDNSPLHF
- | TRBJ2-1 | - | TRBV5-6 | TGTGCCAGCGGCCTGACCCCGGGACAGCAGTTCTTC | CASGLTPGQQFF
- | TRBJ2-7 | TRBD1 | TRBV28 | TGTGCCAGCGGTGAACAGGGACAGGGGCAGTACTTC | CASGEQGQGQYF
- | TRBJ1-1 | - | TRBV20-1 | TGCAGTGTCCCATGGAAGACTGAAGCTTTCTTT | CSVPWKTEAFF
- | TRBJ2-5 | TRBD1 | TRBV5-1 | TGCGCCAGCAGCCCAATCTCGGGACAGCAAGAGACCCAGTACTTC | CASSPISGQQETQYF
- | TRBJ2-7 | - | TRBV5-6 | TGTGCCAGCAGCTTGGGATGGGGCAGTAACTACGAGCAGTACTTC | CASSLGWGSNYEQYF
once | TRBJ2-7 | TRBD2 | TRBV5-4 | TGTGCCAGCAGCCCGAGGGTCCTAGCGGGAGTTGACGAGCAGTACTTC | CASSPRVLAGVDEQYF
- | TRBJ2-7 | - | TRBV5-1 | TGCGCCAGCAGCTTGGGTAAGGGGGTAGAGCGGGACTCCTACGAGCAGTACTTC | CASSLGKGVERDSYEQYF
- | TRBJ1-4 | - | TRBV15 | TGTGCCACCAGCAGAGGGGCCCCAGGTCGGGGTAATGAAAAACTGTTTTTT | CATSRGAPGRGNEKLFF
- | TRBJ1-6 | TRBD1 | TRBV6-5 | TGTGCCAGCAGCCGACAGGGGGGTTCACCCCTCCACTTT | CASSRQGGSPLHF
- | TRBJ2-1 | - | TRBV9 | TGTGCCAGCAGCGTAGAGCAGTCCCACAATGAGCAGTTCTTC | CASSVEQSHNEQFF
- | TRBJ2-1 | TRBD2 | TRBV6-5 | TGTGCCAGCAGTTACTCGAAGACTAGCGGGAACAATGAGCAGTTCTTC | CASSYSKTSGNNEQFF
- | TRBJ1-6 | TRBD1 | TRBV4-2 | TGTGCCAGCAGCCAAGATCCCGGACAGGGGATTTCACCCCTCCACTTT | CASSQDPGQGISPLHF
- | TRBJ1-5 | TRBD1 | TRBV19 | TGTGCCAGTAGTATAACCGGGACAGGGGGACAGCCCCAGCATTTT | CASSITGTGGQPQHF
- | TRBJ2-7 | - | TRBV11-2 | TGTGCCAGCAGCCGCCAGGGGCGAAGCTCCTACGAGCAGTACTTC | CASSRQGRSSYEQYF
once | TRBJ2-3 | - | TRBV2 | TGTGCCAGCACCAAATCTTGGGCGGATACGCAGTATTTT | CASTKSWADTQYF
- | TRBJ1-5 | - | TRBV19 | TGTGCCAGTAGTAGAGGCGGAGCGGGCAATCAGCCCCAGCATTTT | CASSRGGAGNQPQHF
- | TRBJ1-2 | - | TRBV28 | TGTGCCAGCAGTTTATGGGCAGGGGTGGACTATGGCTACACCTTC | CASSLWAGVDYGYTF
- | TRBJ2-4 | - | TRBV3-1/TRBV3-2 | TGTGCCAGCAGCCATAGCGGTACTACAAACATTCAGTACTTC | CASSHSGTTNIQYF
- | TRBJ2-2 | TRBD1 | TRBV6-6 | TGTGCCAGCAGTCTTAACAGGGGGCCCGGGGAGCTGTTTTTT | CASSLNRGPGELFF
- | TRBJ2-2 | - | TRBV5-5 | TGTGCCAGCAGCTTGGCCCCGAGTGGGCAACGCACCGGGGAGCTGTTTTTT | CASSLAPSGQRTGELFF
- | TRBJ2-5 | TRBD1 | TRBV7-9 | TGTGCCAGCAGCCCCGGGACAGGGGAGACCCAGTACTTC | CASSPGTGETQYF
- | TRBJ2-7 | - | TRBV7-3 | TGTGCCAGCAGCGAGCAGGGGAATTCTGTCTACGAGCAGTACTTC | CASSEQGNSVYEQYF
- | TRBJ2-1 | TRBD2 | TRBV28 | TGTGCCAGCAGTTCCCTAGCGGGTCCCGAGCTCTACAATGAGCAGTTCTTC | CASSSLAGPELYNEQFF
- | TRBJ1-4 | - | TRBV11-2 | TGTGCCAGCTCCCCCAGGGGTGGTCCTAATGAAAAACTGTTTTTT | CASSPRGGPNEKLFF
- | TRBJ2-1 | - | TRBV28 | TGTGCCAGCAGTTCAACTGGGAGGAATGAGCAGTTCTTC | CASSSTGRNEQFF
- | TRBJ2-2 | TRBD2 | TRBV9 | TGTGCCAGCAGCTTCCGGACTAGCGGCTACCTCGCGAACACCGGGGAGCTGTTTTTT | CASSFRTSGYLANTGELFF
- | TRBJ2-3 | TRBD2 | TRBV11-3 | TGTGCCAGCAGCTCTGGCGCGGGAGGTCCTAGCACAGATACGCAGTATTTT | CASSSGAGGPSTDTQYF
- | TRBJ2-7 | - | TRBV11-2 | TGTGCCAGCACCCCTTTAGGGGGGAACTACGAGCAGTACTTC | CASTPLGGNYEQYF
once | TRBJ2-5 | TRBD2 | TRBV19 | TGTGCCAGTAGTATTGGCACTAGCGCATACCAAGAGACCCAGTACTTC | CASSIGTSAYQETQYF
- | TRBJ2-7 | - | TRBV7-2 | TGTGCCAGCAGCTTAGATTGGGACCGCTACGAGCAGTACTTC | CASSLDWDRYEQYF
- | TRBJ2-3 | - | TRBV4-1 | TGCGCCAGCAGCCTCCACCTTCTCACAGATACGCAGTATTTT | CASSLHLLTDTQYF
once | TRBJ2-3 | TRBD2 | TRBV10-1 | TGCGCCAGCAGTGAGTGGGGGAGCGGGACCCAAGATACGCAGTATTTT | CASSEWGSGTQDTQYF
- | TRBJ1-2 | TRBD1 | TRBV6-5 | TGTGCCAGCAGCCCGACAGGGAATGGCTACACCTTC | CASSPTGNGYTF
once | TRBJ2-2 | - | TRBV5-4 | TGTGCCAGCAGCTCGCAGAACACCGGGGAGCTGTTTTTT | CASSSQNTGELFF
- | TRBJ2-1 | - | TRBV6-4 | TGTGCCAGCAGCACTAGCAGGGGGAGTCCCAATGAGCAGTTCTTC | CASSTSRGSPNEQFF
- | TRBJ1-2 | TRBD1 | TRBV19 | TGTGCCAGTAAAATGGACAGGGGGCAAGATGGCTACACCTTC | CASKMDRGQDGYTF
- | TRBJ2-1 | - | TRBV7-9 | TGTGCCAGCAGCCGAGCAGTTTGGCTTACGAGCTCCTACAATGAGCAGTTCTTC | CASSRAVWLTSSYNEQFF
- | TRBJ2-7 | - | TRBV1 | TGCACCAGCAGCGAACATCTTGGTGGGAGGGCCCGAAGGGAGCAGTACTTC | CTSSEHLGGRARREQYF
- | TRBJ1-6 | - | TRBV6-6 | TGTGCCAGCAGTTATGAGGGTTATAATTCACCCCTCCACTTT | CASSYEGYNSPLHF
- | TRBJ2-3 | TRBD2 | TRBV7-7 | TGTGCTAGCAGCCCACGACTAGCGGAGGCCACAGATACGCAGTATTTT | CASSPRLAEATDTQYF
- | TRBJ2-1 | TRBD2 | TRBV6-1 | TGTGCCAGCAGTGGGCGGACTAGCGGGAGGATCTATGAGCAGTTCTTC | CASSGRTSGRIYEQFF
- | TRBJ2-3 | - | TRBV19 | TGTGCCAGTAGTCACGGGAGTGCAGATACGCAGTATTTT | CASSHGSADTQYF
- | TRBJ1-1 | TRBD1 | TRBV7-7 | TGTGCTAGCAGCTTACCCCCCTGGGGACAGGTAGGTGAGGGCACTGAAGCTTTCTTT | CASSLPPWGQVGEGTEAFF
- | TRBJ2-7 | - | TRBV7-2 | TGTGCCAGCAGCTTACACCCGATTCAAAGCTCCTACGAGCAGTACTTC | CASSLHPIQSSYEQYF
once | TRBJ1-4 | - | TRBV9 | TGTGCCAGCAGCTCCACCCAGGGTAGAGGTGAAAAACTGTTTTTT | CASSSTQGRGEKLFF